The clone carrying this T cell receptor (beta chain) came up a few times. This entry comes from a study of blood T cells in healthy people across ages. Combining a sample-barcoded 5' primer with a J-beta primer mix, a second PCR ran for roughly 7 to 12 cycles. Every sample gave at least 2.5 million paired-end reads containing CDR3. TCRdb processed the 5' RACE reads anew with MiXCR; each CDR3 protein has one entry. The sample records approximately 800,000 distinct CDR3 sequences, roughly 34% being singletons. The germline gives CDR1 SGHTA, CDR2 FQGNSA. The CDR3 spans 15 residues. V lost 6 bases, J lost 4 bases, and 9 bases stayed unmatched.

Sequencing was carried out using blood. The chain joins TRBV7-2 to TRBJ1-2, with 9 bases aligning to TRBD1. This receptor was obtained from a man aged 18 to 29 in good health. The CDR3 protein is CASSRTGGQGYGYTF. The DNA of the CDR3 is TGTGCCAGCAGTCGCACGGGGGGACAGGGCTATGGCTACACCTTC. Complete variable domain (other parts from reference TRBV7-2 and TRBJ1-2): GAGVSQSPSNKVTEKGKDVELRCDPISGHTALYWYRQSLGQGLEFLIYFQGNSAPDKSGLPSDRFSAERTGGSVSTLTIQRTQQEDSAVYLCASSRTGGQGYGYTFGSGTRLTVV.